A single sample is the source of the 3 T cell receptor beta chains below, sequenced in a study of CD8+ T cells in alopecia areata. As the sequencing template, cDNA was produced by extracting RNA and reverse transcribing it. The repertoire was sequenced with immunoSEQ multiplex PCR; TCRdb's copy has only in-frame clones and lacks some. Seen here are roughly 150,000 clones, around 55% observed once, and the top ten hold less than 20%. The starting material was CD8+ T cells sorted from blood, obtained at week 0. The receptors come from a human donor with alopecia areata.

A word on this clone: The sample carries other DNA sequences with the same CDR3. The chain employs TRBV30 and TRBJ1-2, with 9 bases identical to TRBD1. The V gene end was trimmed by 0 bases and the J gene end by 2 bases; junction bases not matched to a gene: 1. The CDR3 loop spans 14 amino acids. Germline assignment: CDR1 GTSNPN and CDR2 SVGIG (reference sequence). CDR3 DNA sequence: TGTGCCTGGAGTGTAGGGACAGGGAACTATGGCTACACCTTC. Residues: CAWSVGTGNYGYTF.

This chain links TRBV29-1 with TRBJ1-1; D is uncertain. Germline V gene lookup returns CDR1 SQVTM and CDR2 ANQGSEA. The CDR3 contains 11 residues. V gave up 5 bases and J gave up 1 base, with 5 bases separating them. CDR3 coding DNA: TGCAGCGTTATCTGGAACACTGAAGCTTTCTTT. Translated: CSVIWNTEAFF.

This clone was counted only a few times. V and J are TRBV10-3 and TRBJ2-5; perhaps TRBD1 as D (5 bases). Trimming stripped 0 bases from V and 4 bases from J, with 18 bases between. Germline lookup yields CDR1 ENHRY and CDR2 SYGVKD. The CDR3 is 17 residues long. The CDR3 loop reads CAISESNRHGALETQYF. CDR3 coding DNA: TGTGCCATCAGTGAGTCCAACAGACATGGGGCGTTAGAGACCCAGTACTTC.